This T cell receptor (beta chain) was observed in a study of T cell responses to AZD1222 COVID-19 vaccine. The assay was immunoSEQ multiplex PCR, and TCRdb's table has in-frame clones only and misses some. This table holds roughly 170,000 clones, 88% found once. Points on this clone: What it binds is unknown.

Notes on the study in general: Repertoire samples came only from after the peak T cell response. Two doses of AZD1222 preceded a rise in Spike-specific TCR breadth and depth. The donor group comprised mostly white British people and more females; the analysis possibly underestimated clonal diversity.

V lost 7 bases and J 10 bases, leaving 15 bases between the germline ends. The germline V gene encodes CDR1 SGHDT and CDR2 YYEEEE. The CDR3 has 12 residues. The source was peripheral blood, collected on day 0 of AZD1222 vaccination. The chain couples TRBV5-6 to TRBJ2-1; D unclear. This TCR was recovered from an adult in good health. The DNA of the CDR3 is TGTGCCAGCGGGTTCCCCGGCCGGGAGCAGTTCTTC. This translates into CASGFPGREQFF.